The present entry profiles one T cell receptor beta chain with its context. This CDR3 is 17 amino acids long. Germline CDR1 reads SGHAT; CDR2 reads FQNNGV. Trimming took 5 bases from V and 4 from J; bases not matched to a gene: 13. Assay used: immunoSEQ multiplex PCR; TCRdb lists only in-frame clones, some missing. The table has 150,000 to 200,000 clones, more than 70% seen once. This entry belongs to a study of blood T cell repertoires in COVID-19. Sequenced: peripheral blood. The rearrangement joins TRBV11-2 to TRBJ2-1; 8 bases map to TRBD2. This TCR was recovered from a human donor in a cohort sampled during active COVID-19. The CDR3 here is CASSPDLAGGLYNEQFF. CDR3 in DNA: TGTGCCAGCAGCCCGGACCTCGCGGGGGGACTATACAATGAGCAGTTCTTC.